The 11 T cell receptor beta chains below come from one sample, sequenced in a study of CD8 T cells in Susac syndrome. When the RNA was reverse transcribed, random hexamers were used with an input of roughly 0.45 to 1 ug. TCRdb reprocessed the immunoSEQ multiplex PCR reads with MiXCR, giving one entry per CDR3 protein. The sample has some 75,000 distinct CDR3 sequences, approximately 93% seen once. The specimen was CD8+ T cells from PBMCs. The source of these receptors is a human donor with Susac syndrome.

The chain links TRBV9 to TRBJ2-7; D not resolved. Germline V gives CDR1 SGDLS, CDR2 YYNGEE. V lost 4 bases to trimming and J lost 0 bases, with 14 bases between them. This CDR3 contains 15 residues. The chain's CDR3 is CASSPGPRISYEQYF. CDR3 DNA: TGTGCCAGCAGCCCCGGGCCACGAATCTCCTACGAGCAGTACTTC.

The rearrangement links TRBV7-9 to TRBJ2-1; 12 positions match TRBD2. Per the germline V gene, CDR1 is SEHNR and CDR2 is FQNEAQ (reference sequence). This CDR3 has 15 amino acids. After removal of 8 bases from V and 1 base from J, the junction contained 3 bases not matched to a gene. The CDR3 nucleotides are TGTGCCAGCCTCACTAGCGGGGGGTCCTACAATGAGCAGTTCTTC. Its translation: CASLTSGGSYNEQFF.

J is TRBJ2-3 and V is TRBV27; D is uncertain. The germline CDR1 and CDR2 sequences are MNHEY and SMNVEV (reference sequence). This CDR3 comprises 11 residues. Trimming left V 7 bases short and J 11 bases short, with 13 bases between. The CDR3 is CASNGRLGQYF. For the CDR3, the DNA is TGTGCCAGCAACGGGCGCCTCGGGCAGTATTTT.

V gene TRBV6-6 combines with J gene TRBJ2-7, with D perhaps matching TRBD2 (6 bases). V was trimmed by 3 bases and J by 6 bases, leaving 18 bases between them. This CDR3 has 15 amino acids. CDR1 is MNHNY, CDR2 SVGAGI, per germline (reference sequence). This CDR3 is CASSYVGATSFEQYF. CDR3 sequence (DNA): TGTGCCAGCAGTTATGTCGGGGCGACTAGTTTCGAGCAGTACTTC.

A single count supports this clonotype. A read error may account for a junction end that differs from germline. CDR3 loop: CASSLGGDSNQPRHF. CDR3 DNA: TGTGCCAGCAGCTTAGGAGGGGACAGTAATCAGCCCCGGCATTTT. The rearrangement links TRBV13 to TRBJ1-5, with 7 positions matching TRBD1. The V gene's germline CDR1 is PRHDT and CDR2 FYEKMQ (reference sequence). The CDR3 spans 15 residues.

CDR3 in amino acids: CASSQESTGAYEQYF. The CDR3 bases are TGTGCCAGCAGCCAAGAGAGCACGGGGGCCTACGAGCAGTACTTC. V usage is TRBV3-1 and J usage is TRBJ2-7; the D gene is possibly TRBD2 (6 bases). Germline CDR1 LGHDT, CDR2 YNNKEL (reference sequence). V was trimmed by 0 bases and J by 2 bases, leaving 11 bases between them. The CDR3 spans 15 residues.

The chain joins TRBV20-1 to TRBJ2-5, with no clear D. The CDR3 runs to 13 residues. Germline lookup yields CDR1 DFQATT and CDR2 SNEGSKA (reference sequence). Trimming removed 0 bases at V and 0 bases at J, with 5 bases between. The CDR3 region has the DNA TGCAGTGCTAGAGATGACTACCAAGAGACCCAGTACTTC. This translates into CSARDDYQETQYF.

A single count supports this clonotype. The V and J genes are TRBV11-2 and TRBJ2-7; TRBD1 matches at 7 bases. This CDR3 has 15 residues. Unmatched junction bases numbered 7, after V lost 5 bases and J lost 0 bases. Germline CDR1 is SGHAT and CDR2 is FQNNGV. CDR3 amino acids: CASSRTGSSSYEQYF. The CDR3, as DNA: TGTGCCAGCAGCCGGACAGGAAGCAGCTCCTACGAGCAGTACTTC.

J is TRBJ1-5 and V is TRBV20-1, with 9 bases that match TRBD1. Trimming took 3 bases from V and 5 from J; bases not matched to a gene: 2. The CDR3 contains 13 residues. Germline-derived CDR1 and CDR2 are DFQATT and SNEGSKA (reference sequence). The CDR3 region is CSASRQGDQPQHF. For the CDR3, the DNA is TGCAGTGCTAGTAGACAGGGGGATCAGCCCCAGCATTTT.

The chain employs TRBV20-1 and TRBJ2-1, with TRBD2 matching over 9 bases. V shed 6 bases and J 5 bases; nucleotides not matched to a gene: 5. The CDR3 is 13 residues long. CDR1 DFQATT and CDR2 SNEGSKA come from the germline V gene (reference sequence). The CDR3 nucleotides read TGCAGTGCATCTGCGGGAGGGCACAATGAGCAGTTCTTC. Protein: CSASAGGHNEQFF.

J is TRBJ1-5 and V is TRBV12-3 or TRBV12-4, with D possibly matching TRBD1 (5 bases). The CDR3 spans 13 residues. With 8 bases removed from V and 3 bases from J, the gap between germline ends came to 11 bases. CDR3 loop: CASGTGNNQPQHF. The DNA of the CDR3 is TGTGCCAGCGGGACCGGGAACAATCAGCCCCAGCATTTT.